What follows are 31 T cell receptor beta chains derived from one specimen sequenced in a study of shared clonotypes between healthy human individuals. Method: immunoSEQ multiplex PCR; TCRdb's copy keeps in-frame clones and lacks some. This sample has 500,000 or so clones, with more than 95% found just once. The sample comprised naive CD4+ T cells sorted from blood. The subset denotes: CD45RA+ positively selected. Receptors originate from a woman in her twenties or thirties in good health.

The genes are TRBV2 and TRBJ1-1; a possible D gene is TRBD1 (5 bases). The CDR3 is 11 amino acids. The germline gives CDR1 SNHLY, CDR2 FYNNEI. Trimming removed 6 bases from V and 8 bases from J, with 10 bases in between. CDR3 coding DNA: TGTGCCAGCAGATCAGGGACGGAAGCTTTCTTT. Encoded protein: CASRSGTEAFF.

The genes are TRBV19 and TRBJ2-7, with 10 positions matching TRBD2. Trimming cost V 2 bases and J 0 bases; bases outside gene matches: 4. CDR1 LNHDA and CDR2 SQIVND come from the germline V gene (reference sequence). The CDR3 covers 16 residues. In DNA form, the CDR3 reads TGTGCCAGTAGTATACCAAGCGGGAGGGCCTCCTACGAGCAGTACTTC. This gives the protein CASSIPSGRASYEQYF.

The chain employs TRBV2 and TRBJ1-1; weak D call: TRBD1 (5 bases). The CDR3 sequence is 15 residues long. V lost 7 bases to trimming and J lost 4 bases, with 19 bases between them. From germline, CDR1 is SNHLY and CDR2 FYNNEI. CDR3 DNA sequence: TGTGCCAGCAATGGGGGAATCCCGTTAACCACTGAAGCTTTCTTT. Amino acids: CASNGGIPLTTEAFF.

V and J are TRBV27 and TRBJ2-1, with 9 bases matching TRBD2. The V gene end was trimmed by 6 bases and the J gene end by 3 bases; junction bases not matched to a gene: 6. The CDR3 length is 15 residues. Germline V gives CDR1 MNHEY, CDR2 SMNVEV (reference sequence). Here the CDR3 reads CASSKLAGGYNEQFF. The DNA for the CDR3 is TGTGCCAGCAGCAAACTAGCGGGTGGCTACAATGAGCAGTTCTTC.

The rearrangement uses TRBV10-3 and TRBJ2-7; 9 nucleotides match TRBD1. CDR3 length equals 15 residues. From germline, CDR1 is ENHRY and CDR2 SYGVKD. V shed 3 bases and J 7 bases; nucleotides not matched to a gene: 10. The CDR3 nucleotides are TGTGCCATCAGTGAAACCGGGACAGGGCCTTTAGAGCAGTACTTC. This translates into CAISETGTGPLEQYF.

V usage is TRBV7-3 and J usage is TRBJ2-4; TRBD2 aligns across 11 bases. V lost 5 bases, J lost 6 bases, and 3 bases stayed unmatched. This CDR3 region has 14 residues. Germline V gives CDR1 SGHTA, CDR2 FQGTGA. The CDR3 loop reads CASSPGTSGNIQYF. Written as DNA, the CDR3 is TGTGCCAGCAGCCCTGGGACTAGCGGAAACATTCAGTACTTC.

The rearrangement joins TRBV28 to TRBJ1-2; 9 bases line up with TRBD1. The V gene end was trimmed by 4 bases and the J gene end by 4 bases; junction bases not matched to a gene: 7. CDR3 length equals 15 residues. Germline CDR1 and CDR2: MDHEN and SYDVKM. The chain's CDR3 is CASSYRGREGYGYTF. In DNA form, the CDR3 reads TGTGCCAGCAGTTACAGGGGGCGCGAAGGCTATGGCTACACCTTC.

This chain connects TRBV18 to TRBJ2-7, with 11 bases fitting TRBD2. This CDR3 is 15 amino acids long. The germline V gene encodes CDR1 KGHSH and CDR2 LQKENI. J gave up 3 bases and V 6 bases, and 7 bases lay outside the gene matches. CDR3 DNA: TGTGCCAGCTCTTCAGGACTAGCGGGTGACTACGAGCAGTACTTC. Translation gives CASSSGLAGDYEQYF.

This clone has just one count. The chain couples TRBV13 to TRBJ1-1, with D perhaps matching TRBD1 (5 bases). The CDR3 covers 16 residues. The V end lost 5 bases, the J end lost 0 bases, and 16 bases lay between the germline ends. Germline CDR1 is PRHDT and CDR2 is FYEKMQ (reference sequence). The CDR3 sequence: CASSKQEWGLNTEAFF. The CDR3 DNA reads TGTGCCAGCAGCAAACAGGAGTGGGGTCTGAACACTGAAGCTTTCTTT.

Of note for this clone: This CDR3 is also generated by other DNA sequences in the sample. CDR3 sequence: CASSYTGTQETQYF. DNA for the CDR3: TGTGCCAGCAGTTACACGGGCACCCAAGAGACCCAGTACTTC. The chain carries TRBV6-5 and TRBJ2-5, with D unresolved. Germline V gene data show CDR1 as MNHEY and CDR2 as SVGAGI. The CDR3 is 14 amino acids. V gave up 2 bases and J gave up 1 base, with 8 bases separating them.

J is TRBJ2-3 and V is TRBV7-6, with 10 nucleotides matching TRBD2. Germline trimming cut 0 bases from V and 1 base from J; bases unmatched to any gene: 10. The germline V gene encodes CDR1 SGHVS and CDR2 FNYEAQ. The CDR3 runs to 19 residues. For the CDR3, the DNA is TGTGCCAGCAGCTTAGCGAAGCTAGCGGGAGAGCGACGCACAGATACGCAGTATTTT. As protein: CASSLAKLAGERRTDTQYF.

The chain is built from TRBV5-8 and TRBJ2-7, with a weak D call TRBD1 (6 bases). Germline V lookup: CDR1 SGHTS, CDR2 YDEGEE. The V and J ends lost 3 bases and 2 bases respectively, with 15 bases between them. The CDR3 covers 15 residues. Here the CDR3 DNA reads TGTGCCAGCAGCTCTACCGGAGCAGGGGCCTACGAGCAGTACTTC. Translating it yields CASSSTGAGAYEQYF. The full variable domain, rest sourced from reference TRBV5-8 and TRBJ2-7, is EAGVTQSPTHLIKTRGQQATLRCSPISGHTSVYWYQQALGLGLQFLLWYDEGEERNRGNFPPRFSGRQFPNYSSELNVNALELEDSALYLCASSSTGAGAYEQYFGPGTRLTVT.

The CDR3, as DNA: TGTGCCAGCAGTGCGAAGGGGCAGGATGGTGGCTACACCTTC. This gives the protein CASSAKGQDGGYTF. This sequence joins TRBV6-1 and TRBJ1-2; tentatively, D is TRBD1 (5 bases). CDR3 length equals 14 residues. Trimming shortened V by 4 bases and J by 7 bases, and 16 bases separated the two germline ends. CDR1 is MNHNS, CDR2 SASEGT, per germline.

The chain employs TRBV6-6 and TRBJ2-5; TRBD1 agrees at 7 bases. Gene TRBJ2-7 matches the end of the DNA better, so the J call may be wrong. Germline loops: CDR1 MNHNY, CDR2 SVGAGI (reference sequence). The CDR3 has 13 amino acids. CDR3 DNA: TGTGCCAGCAGTCTTCGACAGGGTAACGAGCAGTACTTC. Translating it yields CASSLRQGNEQYF.

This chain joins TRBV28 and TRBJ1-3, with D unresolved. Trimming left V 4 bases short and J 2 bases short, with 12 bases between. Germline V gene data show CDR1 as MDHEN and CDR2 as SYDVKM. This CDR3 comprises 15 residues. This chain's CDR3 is CASSSREGPGNTIYF. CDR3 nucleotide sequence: TGTGCCAGCAGTTCCCGGGAAGGGCCTGGAAACACCATATATTTT.

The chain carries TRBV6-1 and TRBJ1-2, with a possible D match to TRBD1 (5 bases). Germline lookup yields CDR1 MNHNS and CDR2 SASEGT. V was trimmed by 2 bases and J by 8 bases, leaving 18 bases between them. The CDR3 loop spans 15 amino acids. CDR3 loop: CASSENWTGPRGYTF. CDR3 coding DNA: TGTGCCAGCAGTGAAAATTGGACGGGGCCCCGGGGCTACACCTTC.

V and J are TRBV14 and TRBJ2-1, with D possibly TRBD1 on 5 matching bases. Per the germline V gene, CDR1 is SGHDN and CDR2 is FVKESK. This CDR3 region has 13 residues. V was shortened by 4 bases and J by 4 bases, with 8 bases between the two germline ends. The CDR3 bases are TGTGCCAGCAGCCCGACAGATTACAATGAGCAGTTCTTC. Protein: CASSPTDYNEQFF.

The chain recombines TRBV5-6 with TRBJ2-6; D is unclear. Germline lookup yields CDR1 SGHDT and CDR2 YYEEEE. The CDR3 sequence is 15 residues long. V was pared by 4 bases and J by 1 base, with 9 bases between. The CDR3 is CASSPSLSGANVLTF. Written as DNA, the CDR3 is TGTGCCAGCAGCCCGTCTCTTTCTGGGGCCAACGTCCTGACTTTC. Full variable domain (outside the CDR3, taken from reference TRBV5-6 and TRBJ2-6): DAGVTQSPTHLIKTRGQQVTLRCSPKSGHDTVSWYQQALGQGPQFIFQYYEEEERQRGNFPDRFSGHQFPNYSSELNVNALLLGDSALYLCASSPSLSGANVLTFGAGSRLTVL.

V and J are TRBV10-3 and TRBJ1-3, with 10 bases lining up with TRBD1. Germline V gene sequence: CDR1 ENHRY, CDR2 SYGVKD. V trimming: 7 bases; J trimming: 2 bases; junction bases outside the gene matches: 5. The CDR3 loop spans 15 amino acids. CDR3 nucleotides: TGTGCCATCATGAGCGGGACAGGGGCTGGAAACACCATATATTTT. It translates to CAIMSGTGAGNTIYF.

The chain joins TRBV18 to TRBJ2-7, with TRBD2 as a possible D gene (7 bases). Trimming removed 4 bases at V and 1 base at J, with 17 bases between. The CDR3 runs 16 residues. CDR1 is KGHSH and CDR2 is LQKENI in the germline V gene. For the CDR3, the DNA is TGTGCCAGCTCACAGGGGGAGGGCGCCCATTCCTACGAGCAGTACTTC. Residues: CASSQGEGAHSYEQYF.

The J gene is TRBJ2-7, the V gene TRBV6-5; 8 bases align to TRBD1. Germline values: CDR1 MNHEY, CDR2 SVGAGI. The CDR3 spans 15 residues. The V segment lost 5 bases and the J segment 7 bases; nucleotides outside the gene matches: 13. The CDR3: CASSTAGTGRWEQYF. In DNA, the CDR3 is TGTGCCAGCAGTACCGCCGGGACAGGTCGATGGGAGCAGTACTTC.

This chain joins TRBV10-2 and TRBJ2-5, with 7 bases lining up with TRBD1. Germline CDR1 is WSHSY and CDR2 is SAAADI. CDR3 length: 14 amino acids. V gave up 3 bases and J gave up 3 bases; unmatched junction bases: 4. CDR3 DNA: TGCGCCAGCAGTGACCCGGGACAGAAAGAGACCCAGTACTTC. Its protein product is CASSDPGQKETQYF.

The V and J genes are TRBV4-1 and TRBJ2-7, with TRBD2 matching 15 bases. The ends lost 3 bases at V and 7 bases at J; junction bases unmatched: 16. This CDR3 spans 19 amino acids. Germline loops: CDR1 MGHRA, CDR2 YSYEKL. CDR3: CASSQTWGLAGGRAGEQYF. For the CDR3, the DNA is TGCGCCAGCAGCCAGACCTGGGGACTAGCGGGAGGAAGGGCGGGTGAGCAGTACTTC.

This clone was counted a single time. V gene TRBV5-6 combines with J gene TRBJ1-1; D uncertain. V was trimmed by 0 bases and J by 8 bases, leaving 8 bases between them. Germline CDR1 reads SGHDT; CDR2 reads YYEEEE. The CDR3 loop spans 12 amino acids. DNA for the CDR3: TGTGCCAGCAGCTTGGACGGAGAAGAAGCTTTCTTT. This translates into CASSLDGEEAFF.

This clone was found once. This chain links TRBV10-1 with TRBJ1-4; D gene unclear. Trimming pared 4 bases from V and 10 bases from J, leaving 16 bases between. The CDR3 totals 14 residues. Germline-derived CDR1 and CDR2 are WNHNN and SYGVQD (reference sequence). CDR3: CASSGDMLGGKLFF. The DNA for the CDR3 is TGCGCCAGCAGTGGAGACATGCTCGGAGGAAAACTGTTTTTT.

The CDR3, as DNA: TGTGCCAGTAGGGAACGTACCGGGACAGGGAGGGACGAGCAGTACTTC. It yields the protein CASRERTGTGRDEQYF. The chain joins TRBV19 to TRBJ2-7; 9 bases line up with TRBD1. Germline V gene sequence: CDR1 LNHDA, CDR2 SQIVND (reference sequence). V trimming: 6 bases; J trimming: 5 bases; junction bases outside the gene matches: 14. The length of the CDR3 is 16 residues.

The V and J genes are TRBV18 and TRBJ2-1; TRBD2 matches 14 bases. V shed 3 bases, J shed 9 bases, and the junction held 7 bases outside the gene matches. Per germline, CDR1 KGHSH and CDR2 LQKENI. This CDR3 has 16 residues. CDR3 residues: CASSPGTSGSWGEQFF. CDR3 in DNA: TGTGCCAGCTCACCCGGGACTAGCGGGAGTTGGGGTGAGCAGTTCTTC.

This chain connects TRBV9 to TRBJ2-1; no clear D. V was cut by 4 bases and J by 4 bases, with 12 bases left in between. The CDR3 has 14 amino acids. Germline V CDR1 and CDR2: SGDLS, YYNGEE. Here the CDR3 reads CASSIQDSYNEQFF. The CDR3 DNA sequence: TGTGCCAGCAGCATTCAAGACTCTTACAATGAGCAGTTCTTC.

CDR3 nucleotide sequence: TGTGCCATTGCCCGGGACCCAAATTCACCCCTCCACTTT. Translating it yields CAIARDPNSPLHF. The rearrangement links TRBV27 to TRBJ1-6, with a possible D match to TRBD1 (5 bases). Germline V gives CDR1 MNHEY, CDR2 SMNVEV (reference sequence). The CDR3 is 13 amino acids. Between the trimmed V and J ends, which lost 10 bases and 7 bases, there was a span of 14 bases.

This CDR3 reads CASLTGVYEKLFF. As DNA, the CDR3 is TGTGCCAGCCTGACAGGAGTTTATGAAAAACTGTTTTTT. The J gene is TRBJ1-4, the V gene TRBV5-8; maybe TRBD1 (6 bases). Trimming took 7 bases from V and 6 from J, leaving 13 bases between them. Germline V gene sequence: CDR1 SGHTS, CDR2 YDEGEE. The CDR3 has 13 residues.

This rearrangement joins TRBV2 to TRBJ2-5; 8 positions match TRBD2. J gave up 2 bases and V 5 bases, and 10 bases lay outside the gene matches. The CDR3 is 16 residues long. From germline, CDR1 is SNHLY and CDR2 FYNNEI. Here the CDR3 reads CASSSLWREAQETQYF. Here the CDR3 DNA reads TGTGCCAGCAGTTCGCTTTGGCGGGAGGCACAAGAGACCCAGTACTTC. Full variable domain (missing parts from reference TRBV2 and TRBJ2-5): EPEVTQTPSHQVTQMGQEVILRCVPISNHLYFYWYRQILGQKVEFLVSFYNNEISEKSEIFDDQFSVERPDGSNFTLKIRSTKLEDSAMYFCASSSLWREAQETQYFGPGTRLLVL.